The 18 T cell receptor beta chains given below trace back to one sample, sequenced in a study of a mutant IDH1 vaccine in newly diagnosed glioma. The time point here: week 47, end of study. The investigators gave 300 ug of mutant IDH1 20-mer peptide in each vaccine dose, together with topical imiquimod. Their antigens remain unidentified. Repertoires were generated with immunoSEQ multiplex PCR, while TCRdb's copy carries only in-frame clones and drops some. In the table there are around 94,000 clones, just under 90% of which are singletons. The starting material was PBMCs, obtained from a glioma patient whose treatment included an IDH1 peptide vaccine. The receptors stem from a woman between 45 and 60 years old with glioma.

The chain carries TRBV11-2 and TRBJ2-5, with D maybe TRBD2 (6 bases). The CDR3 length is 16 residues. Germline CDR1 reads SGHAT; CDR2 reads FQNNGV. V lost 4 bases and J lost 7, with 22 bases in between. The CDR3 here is CASSSNPGNPGGTQYF. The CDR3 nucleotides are TGTGCCAGCAGCTCCAATCCAGGGAACCCCGGGGGGACCCAGTACTTC.

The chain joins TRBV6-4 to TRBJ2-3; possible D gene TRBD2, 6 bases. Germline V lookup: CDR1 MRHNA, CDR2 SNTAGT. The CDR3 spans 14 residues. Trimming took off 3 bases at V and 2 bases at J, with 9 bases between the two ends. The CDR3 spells CASSEASDTDTQYF. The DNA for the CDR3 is TGTGCCAGCAGTGAGGCTAGCGACACAGATACGCAGTATTTT.

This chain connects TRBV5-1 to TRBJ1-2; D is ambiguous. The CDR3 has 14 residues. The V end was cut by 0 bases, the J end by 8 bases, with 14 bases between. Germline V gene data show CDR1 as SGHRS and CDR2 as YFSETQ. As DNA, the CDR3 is TGCGCCAGCAGCTTGGCGGGGTTTGAAGGAGGCTACACCTTC. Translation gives CASSLAGFEGGYTF.

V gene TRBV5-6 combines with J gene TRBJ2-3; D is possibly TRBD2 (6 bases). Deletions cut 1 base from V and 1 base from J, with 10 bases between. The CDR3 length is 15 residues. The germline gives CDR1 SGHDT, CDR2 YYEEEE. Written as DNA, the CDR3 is TGTGCCAGCAGCTTGATGTCTAGCGGCACAGATACGCAGTATTTT. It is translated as CASSLMSSGTDTQYF.

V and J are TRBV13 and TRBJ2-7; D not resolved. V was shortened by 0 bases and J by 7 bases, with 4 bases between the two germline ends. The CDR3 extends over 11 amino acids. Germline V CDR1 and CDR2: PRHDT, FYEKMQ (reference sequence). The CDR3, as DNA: TGTGCCAGCAGCTTAGGGTCAGAGCAGTACTTC. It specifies CASSLGSEQYF.

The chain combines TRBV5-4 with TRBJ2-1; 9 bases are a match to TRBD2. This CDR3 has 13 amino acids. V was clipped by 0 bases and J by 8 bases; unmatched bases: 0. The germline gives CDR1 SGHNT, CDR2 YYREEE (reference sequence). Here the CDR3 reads CASSLASGDEQFF. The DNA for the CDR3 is TGTGCCAGCAGCTTGGCTAGCGGGGATGAGCAGTTCTTC.

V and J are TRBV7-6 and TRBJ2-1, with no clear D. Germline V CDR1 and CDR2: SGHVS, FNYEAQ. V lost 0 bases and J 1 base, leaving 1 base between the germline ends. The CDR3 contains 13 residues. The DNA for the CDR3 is TGTGCCAGCAGCTTAGCGTCCTACAATGAGCAGTTCTTC. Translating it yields CASSLASYNEQFF.

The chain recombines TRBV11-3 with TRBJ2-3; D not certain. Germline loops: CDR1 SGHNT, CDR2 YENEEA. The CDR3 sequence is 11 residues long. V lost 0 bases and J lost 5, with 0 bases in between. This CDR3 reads CASSLEDTQYF. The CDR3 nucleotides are TGTGCCAGCAGCTTAGAAGATACGCAGTATTTT.

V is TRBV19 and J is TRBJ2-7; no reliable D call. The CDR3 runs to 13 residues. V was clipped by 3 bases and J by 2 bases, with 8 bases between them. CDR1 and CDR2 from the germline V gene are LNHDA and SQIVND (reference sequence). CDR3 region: CASSISETYEQYF. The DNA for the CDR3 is TGTGCCAGTAGTATTTCTGAGACCTACGAGCAGTACTTC.

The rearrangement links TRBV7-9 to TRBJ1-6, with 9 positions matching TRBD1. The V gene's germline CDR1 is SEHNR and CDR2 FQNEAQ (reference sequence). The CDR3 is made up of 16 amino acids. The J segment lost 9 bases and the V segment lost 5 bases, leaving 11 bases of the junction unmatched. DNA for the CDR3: TGTGCCAGCAGCCCCCGGGTCACAGGGGGCGGTTCACCCCTCCACTTT. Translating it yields CASSPRVTGGGSPLHF.

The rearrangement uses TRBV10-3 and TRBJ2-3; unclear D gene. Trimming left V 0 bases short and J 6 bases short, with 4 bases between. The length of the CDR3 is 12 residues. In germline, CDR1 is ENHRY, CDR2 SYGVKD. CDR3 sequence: CAISESGDTQYF. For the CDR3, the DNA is TGTGCCATCAGTGAGTCGGGGGATACGCAGTATTTT.

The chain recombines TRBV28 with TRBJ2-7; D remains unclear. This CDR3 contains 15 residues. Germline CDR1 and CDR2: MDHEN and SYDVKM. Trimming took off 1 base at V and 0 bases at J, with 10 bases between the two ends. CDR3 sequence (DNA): TGTGCCAGCAGTTTATCGGTTCGTAGCTCCTACGAGCAGTACTTC. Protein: CASSLSVRSSYEQYF.

CDR3 residues: CASSLADQRETQYF. For the CDR3, the DNA is TGCGCCAGCAGCTTGGCGGATCAGCGGGAGACCCAGTACTTC. The J gene is TRBJ2-5, the V gene TRBV5-1; D is perhaps TRBD2 (5 bases). The CDR3 covers 14 residues. With 0 bases removed from V and 5 bases from J, the gap between germline ends came to 11 bases. The germline V gene has CDR1 SGHRS and CDR2 YFSETQ.

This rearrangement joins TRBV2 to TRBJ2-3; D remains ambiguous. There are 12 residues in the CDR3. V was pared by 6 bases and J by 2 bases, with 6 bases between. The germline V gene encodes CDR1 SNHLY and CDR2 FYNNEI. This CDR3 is CASREYTDTQYF. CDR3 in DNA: TGTGCCAGCAGGGAATACACAGATACGCAGTATTTT.

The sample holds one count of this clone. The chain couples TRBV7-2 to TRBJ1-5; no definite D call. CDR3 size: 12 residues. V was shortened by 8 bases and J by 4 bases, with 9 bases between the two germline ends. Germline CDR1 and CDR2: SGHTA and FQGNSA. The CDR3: CASGRDNQPQHF. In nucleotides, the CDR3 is TGTGCCAGCGGTAGGGATAATCAGCCCCAGCATTTT.

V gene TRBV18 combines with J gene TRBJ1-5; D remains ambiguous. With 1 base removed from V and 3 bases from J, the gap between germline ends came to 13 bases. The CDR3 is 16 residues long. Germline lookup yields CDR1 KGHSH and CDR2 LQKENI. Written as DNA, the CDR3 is TGTGCCAGCTCACCACTAGGGCGGATGAACAATCAGCCCCAGCATTTT. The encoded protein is CASSPLGRMNNQPQHF.

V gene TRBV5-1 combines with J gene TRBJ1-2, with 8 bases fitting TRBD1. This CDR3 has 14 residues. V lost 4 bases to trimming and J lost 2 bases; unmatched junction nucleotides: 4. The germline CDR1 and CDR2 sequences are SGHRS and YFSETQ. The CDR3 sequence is CASSLQGGNYGYTF. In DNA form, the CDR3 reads TGCGCCAGCAGCCTACAGGGGGGGAACTATGGCTACACCTTC. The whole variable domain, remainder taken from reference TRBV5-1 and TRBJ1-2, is KAGVTQTPRYLIKTRGQQVTLSCSPISGHRSVSWYQQTPGQGLQFLFEYFSETQRNKGNFPGRFSGRQFSNSRSEMNVSTLELGDSALYLCASSLQGGNYGYTFGSGTRLTVV.

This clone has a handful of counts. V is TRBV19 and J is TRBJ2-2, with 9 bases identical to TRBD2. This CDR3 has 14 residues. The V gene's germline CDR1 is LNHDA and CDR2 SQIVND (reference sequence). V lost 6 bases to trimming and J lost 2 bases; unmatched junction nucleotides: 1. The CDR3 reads CASRREGNTGELFF. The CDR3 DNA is TGTGCCAGTAGGCGGGAGGGTAACACCGGGGAGCTGTTTTTT.